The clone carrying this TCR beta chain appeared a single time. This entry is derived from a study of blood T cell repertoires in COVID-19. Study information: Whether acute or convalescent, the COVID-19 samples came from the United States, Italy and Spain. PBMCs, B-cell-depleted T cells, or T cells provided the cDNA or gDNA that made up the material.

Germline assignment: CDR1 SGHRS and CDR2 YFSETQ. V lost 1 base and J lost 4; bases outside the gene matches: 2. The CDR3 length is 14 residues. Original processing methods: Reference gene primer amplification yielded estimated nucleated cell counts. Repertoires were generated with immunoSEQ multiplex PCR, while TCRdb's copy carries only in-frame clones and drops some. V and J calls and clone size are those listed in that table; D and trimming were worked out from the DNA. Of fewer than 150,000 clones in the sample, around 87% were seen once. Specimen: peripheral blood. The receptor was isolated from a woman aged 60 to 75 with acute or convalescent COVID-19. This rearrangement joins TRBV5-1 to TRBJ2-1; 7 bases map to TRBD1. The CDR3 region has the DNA TGCGCCAGCAGCTTGACAGGGGAGTACAATGAGCAGTTCTTC. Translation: CASSLTGEYNEQFF.